These 14 T cell receptor beta chains originate from one sample sequenced in a study of cytomegalovirus exposure and HLA in healthy donors. Primers for the PCR totalled 60 Vbeta and 13 Jbeta. TCRdb's copy holds only in-frame clones and misses some; the assay was immunoSEQ multiplex PCR. The sample holds roughly 190,000 clones, roughly 77% seen once. Input material: PBMCs. These receptors were taken from a man aged 35 to 55 in good health and CMV-seropositive.

As DNA, the CDR3 is TGTGCCAGCAGCATCCAAGAGACCCAGTACTTC. Its protein product is CASSIQETQYF. The V gene is TRBV6-5, the J gene TRBJ2-5; D not certain. With 6 bases removed from V and 1 base from J, the gap between germline ends came to 3 bases. CDR3 length: 11 amino acids. Germline V CDR1 and CDR2: MNHEY, SVGAGI.

This chain links TRBV4-1 with TRBJ2-7, with 11 bases fitting TRBD2. CDR1 is MGHRA, CDR2 YSYEKL, per germline. With 3 bases clipped from V and 0 bases from J, the junction kept 4 bases outside the gene matches. This CDR3 has 16 amino acids. The DNA for the CDR3 is TGCGCCAGCAGCCAGACCACTAGCGGGAGCTCCTACGAGCAGTACTTC. Protein product: CASSQTTSGSSYEQYF.

The chain links TRBV9 to TRBJ2-6, with D hard to call. The V end was cut by 4 bases, the J end by 0 bases, with 8 bases between. This CDR3 comprises 15 residues. Germline V gene sequence: CDR1 SGDLS, CDR2 YYNGEE. CDR3 in DNA: TGTGCCAGCAGCTTACTTGCCTCTGGGGCCAACGTCCTGACTTTC. It is translated as CASSLLASGANVLTF.

V is TRBV6-5 and J is TRBJ1-2; possibly TRBD1 for D (6 bases). The germline CDR1 and CDR2 sequences are MNHEY and SVGAGI. This CDR3 is 14 amino acids long. V lost 3 bases, J lost 7 bases, and 15 bases lay in between. The DNA of the CDR3 is TGTGCCAGCAGTTATGGGGGGGGCCTCTCTGGCTACACCTTC. It yields the protein CASSYGGGLSGYTF.

The chain has TRBV2 and TRBJ1-5; 8 bases fit TRBD1. V shed 3 bases, J shed 3 bases, and the junction held 7 bases outside the gene matches. The CDR3 consists of 16 residues. Germline V gene data show CDR1 as SNHLY and CDR2 as FYNNEI. CDR3 sequence reads: CASSDPGQDYNQPQHF. The CDR3 DNA follows: TGTGCCAGCAGTGATCCGGGACAGGATTACAATCAGCCCCAGCATTTT.

On this clone: Given the absence of the conserved phenylalanine or tryptophan at the CDR3 end, a read error is likely. V usage is TRBV7-9 and J usage is TRBJ2-7, with a weak D call TRBD1 (5 bases). Germline loops: CDR1 SEHNR, CDR2 FQNEAQ (reference sequence). The CDR3 spans 14 residues. V lost 5 bases, J lost 5 bases, and 16 bases lay in between. Here the CDR3 reads CASSLVQGPNEQYL. DNA for the CDR3: TGTGCCAGCAGCCTCGTGCAGGGCCCCAACGAGCAGTACCTC.

J is TRBJ2-3 and V is TRBV21-1; no DNA check was done on the table's D call, TRBD1. TRBV21-1 is designated a pseudogene. The CDR3 totals 14 residues. CDR3 protein: CASILGTGTDTQYF. The CDR3, as DNA: TGTGCCAGCATCCTTGGGACAGGCACAGATACGCAGTATTTT.

This chain links TRBV5-1 with TRBJ2-3; 9 bases align to TRBD1. This CDR3 spans 15 amino acids. The V gene's germline CDR1 is SGHRS and CDR2 YFSETQ. Trimming removed 3 bases from V and 0 bases from J; junction bases left unmatched: 2. The CDR3 DNA is TGCGCCAGCAGCTCCGGACAGGGGAGCACAGATACGCAGTATTTT. Its protein product is CASSSGQGSTDTQYF.

The gene calls are TRBV6-4 and TRBJ2-3; D is uncertain. The CDR3 extends over 13 amino acids. Trimming cost V 6 bases and J 0 bases, with 7 bases left between them. The germline V gene has CDR1 MRHNA and CDR2 SNTAGT. Here the CDR3 DNA reads TGTGCCAGCAGGGAGTCTAGCACAGATACGCAGTATTTT. It yields the protein CASRESSTDTQYF.

The chain combines TRBV7-8 with TRBJ1-6; maybe TRBD1 (6 bases). The V gene's germline CDR1 is SGHVS and CDR2 FQNEAQ. There are 16 residues in the CDR3. The ends were cut back, 0 bases at V and 5 bases at J, with 11 bases in the middle. Here the CDR3 reads CASSLAPGANNSPLHF. The CDR3 nucleotides read TGTGCCAGCAGCTTAGCTCCAGGGGCGAATAATTCACCCCTCCACTTT.

V gene TRBV29-1 combines with J gene TRBJ2-3; 8 bases fit TRBD2. The V segment lost 5 bases and the J segment 3 bases; nucleotides outside the gene matches: 7. The germline CDR1 and CDR2 sequences are SQVTM and ANQGSEA. The CDR3 runs 14 residues. Written as DNA, the CDR3 is TGCAGCGTTCGACGGGGGGGGCTGACAGATACGCAGTATTTT. Its translation is CSVRRGGLTDTQYF.

This chain links TRBV6-1 with TRBJ1-3, with TRBD1 matching 9 bases. The ends lost 3 bases at V and 1 base at J; junction bases unmatched: 4. Germline-derived CDR1 and CDR2 are MNHNS and SASEGT. This CDR3 is built from 16 residues. In nucleotides, the CDR3 is TGTGCCAGCAGTGATCCGGGACAGGGTTCTGGAAACACCATATATTTT. It translates to CASSDPGQGSGNTIYF.

This clone was detected once. The chain carries TRBV6-6 and TRBJ2-7; no firm D call. There are 14 residues in the CDR3. V lost 0 bases to trimming and J lost 4 bases, with 10 bases between them. The germline V gene has CDR1 MNHNY and CDR2 SVGAGI (reference sequence). In nucleotides, the CDR3 is TGTGCCAGCAGTTACTCGTCGCAACATTACGAGCAGTACTTC. Its translation is CASSYSSQHYEQYF.

The chain employs TRBV7-2 and TRBJ1-6; no firm D call. Trimming took 3 bases from V and 6 from J, leaving 9 bases between them. The CDR3 contains 14 residues. Per the germline V gene, CDR1 is SGHTA and CDR2 is FQGNSA. The CDR3 DNA follows: TGTGCCAGCAGCTTCCTAGGACTTAATTCACCCCTCCACTTT. Its protein is CASSFLGLNSPLHF.